This paragraph covers one T cell receptor (beta chain) sequence. V shed 3 bases and J 2 bases; nucleotides not matched to a gene: 6. Germline-derived CDR1 and CDR2 are SGHVS and FNYEAQ. The CDR3 consists of 15 residues. The table came from immunoSEQ multiplex PCR; TCRdb's copy has only in-frame clones and leaves some out. The sample has approximately 70,000 clones; roughly 79% are singletons. These data belong to a study of T cells in localized non-small cell lung cancer. The sequencing here drew on PBMCs, taken before any cancer treatment. This TCR was recovered from a man aged 35-75 years with stage II lung adenocarcinoma. This chain joins TRBV7-6 and TRBJ2-5; TRBD1 aligns across 7 bases. The CDR3 protein is CASSLVGTAQETQYF. The CDR3 region has the DNA TGTGCCAGCAGCTTGGTGGGGACAGCACAAGAGACCCAGTACTTC.